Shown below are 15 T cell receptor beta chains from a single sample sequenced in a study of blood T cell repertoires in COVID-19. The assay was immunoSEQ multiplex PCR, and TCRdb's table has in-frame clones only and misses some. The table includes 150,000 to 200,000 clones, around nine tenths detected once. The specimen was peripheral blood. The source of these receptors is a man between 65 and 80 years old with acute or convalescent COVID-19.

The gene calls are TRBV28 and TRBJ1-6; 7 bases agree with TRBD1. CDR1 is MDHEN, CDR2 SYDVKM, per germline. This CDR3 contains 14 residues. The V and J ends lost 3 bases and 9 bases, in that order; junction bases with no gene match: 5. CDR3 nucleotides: TGTGCCAGCAGTTTTACGCAGGGGGGTTCACCCCTCCACTTT. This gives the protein CASSFTQGGSPLHF.

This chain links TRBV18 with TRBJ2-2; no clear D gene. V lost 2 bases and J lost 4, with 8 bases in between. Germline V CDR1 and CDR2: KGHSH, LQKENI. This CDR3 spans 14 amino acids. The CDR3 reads CASSPNFGTGELFF. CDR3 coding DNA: TGTGCCAGCTCACCAAACTTCGGCACCGGGGAGCTGTTTTTT.

CDR3 protein: CSASRTSGFRSYNEQFF. CDR3 nucleotide sequence: TGCAGTGCTAGTCGGACTAGCGGGTTTCGGTCCTACAATGAGCAGTTCTTC. This chain joins TRBV20-1 and TRBJ2-1; 11 bases match TRBD2. This CDR3 has 17 residues. Trimming at V came to 3 bases and at J to 1 base, leaving 8 bases not matched to a gene. The germline V gene encodes CDR1 DFQATT and CDR2 SNEGSKA (reference sequence).

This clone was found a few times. CDR3 coding DNA: TGTGCCACCTCCTGGGGGGGCTCAAATCCTAACTATGGCTACACCTTC. Protein sequence: CATSWGGSNPNYGYTF. This chain connects TRBV4-2 to TRBJ1-2; D is possibly TRBD1 (6 bases). V was shortened by 10 bases and J by 0 bases, with 21 bases between the two germline ends. There are 16 residues in the CDR3. Germline CDR1 and CDR2: LGHNA and YNFKEQ.

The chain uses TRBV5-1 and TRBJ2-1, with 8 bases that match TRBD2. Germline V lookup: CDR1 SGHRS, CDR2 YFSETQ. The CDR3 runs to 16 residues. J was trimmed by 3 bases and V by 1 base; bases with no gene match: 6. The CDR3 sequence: CASSLRGSGVYNEQFF. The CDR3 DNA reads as TGCGCCAGCAGCTTGAGGGGTAGCGGGGTCTACAATGAGCAGTTCTTC.

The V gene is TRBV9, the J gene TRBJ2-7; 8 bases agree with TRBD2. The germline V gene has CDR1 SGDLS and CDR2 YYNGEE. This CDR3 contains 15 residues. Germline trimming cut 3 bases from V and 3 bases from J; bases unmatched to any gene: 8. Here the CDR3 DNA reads TGTGCCAGCAGCGCCAGTAGCGGGAAGGGCTACGAGCAGTACTTC. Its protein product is CASSASSGKGYEQYF.

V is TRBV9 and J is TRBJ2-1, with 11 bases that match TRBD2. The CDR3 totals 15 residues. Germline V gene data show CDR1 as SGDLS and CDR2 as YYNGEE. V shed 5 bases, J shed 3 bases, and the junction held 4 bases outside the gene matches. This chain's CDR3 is CASSTSGGHYNEQFF. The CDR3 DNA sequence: TGTGCCAGCAGTACTAGCGGGGGACACTACAATGAGCAGTTCTTC.

CDR3 coding DNA: TGTGCCTCTAATGTACTAAGCACAGATACGCAGTATTTT. It specifies CASNVLSTDTQYF. The chain employs TRBV9 and TRBJ2-3; D unclear. The CDR3 consists of 13 residues. Per the germline V gene, CDR1 is SGDLS and CDR2 is YYNGEE. V lost 10 bases and J 0 bases, leaving 12 bases between the germline ends.

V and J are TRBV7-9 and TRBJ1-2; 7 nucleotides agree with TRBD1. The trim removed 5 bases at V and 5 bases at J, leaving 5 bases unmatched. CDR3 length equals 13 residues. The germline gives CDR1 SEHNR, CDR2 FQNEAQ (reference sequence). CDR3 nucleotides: TGTGCCAGCAGCCTTATACAGGGGTATGGCTACACCTTC. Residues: CASSLIQGYGYTF.

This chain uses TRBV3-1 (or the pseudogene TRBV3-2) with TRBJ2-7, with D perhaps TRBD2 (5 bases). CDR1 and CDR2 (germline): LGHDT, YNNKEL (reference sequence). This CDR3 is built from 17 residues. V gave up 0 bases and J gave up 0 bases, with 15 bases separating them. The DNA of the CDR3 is TGTGCCAGCAGCCAAGATCTTAGCCCGGGATACTCCTACGAGCAGTACTTC. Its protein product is CASSQDLSPGYSYEQYF.

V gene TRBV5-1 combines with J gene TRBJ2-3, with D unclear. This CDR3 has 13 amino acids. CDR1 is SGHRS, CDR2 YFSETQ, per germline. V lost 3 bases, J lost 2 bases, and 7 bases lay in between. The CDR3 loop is CASSSTATDTQYF. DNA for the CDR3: TGCGCCAGCAGCTCCACAGCCACAGATACGCAGTATTTT.

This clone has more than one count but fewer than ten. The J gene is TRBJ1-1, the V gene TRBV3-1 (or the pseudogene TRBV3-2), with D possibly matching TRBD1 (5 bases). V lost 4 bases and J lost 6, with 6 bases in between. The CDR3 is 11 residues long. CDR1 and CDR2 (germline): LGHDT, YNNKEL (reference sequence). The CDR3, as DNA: TGTGCCAGCAGCCGGGGGGCTGAAGCTTTCTTT. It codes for CASSRGAEAFF.

The CDR3 bases are TGTGCCAGCAGCAGGCTGGACAGCGCGGGCTATGGCTACACCTTC. This translates into CASSRLDSAGYGYTF. The V and J genes are TRBV7-9 and TRBJ1-2; D might be TRBD1 (6 bases). Germline V gene data show CDR1 as SEHNR and CDR2 as FQNEAQ (reference sequence). The germline V and J ends were trimmed by 5 bases and 4 bases, with 17 bases remaining between them. This CDR3 is built from 15 residues.

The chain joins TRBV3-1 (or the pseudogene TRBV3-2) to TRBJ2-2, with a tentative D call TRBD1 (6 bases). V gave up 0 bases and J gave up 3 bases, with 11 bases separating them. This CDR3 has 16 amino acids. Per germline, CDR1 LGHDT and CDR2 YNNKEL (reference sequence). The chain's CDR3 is CASSQDRSGDTGELFF. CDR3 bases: TGTGCCAGCAGCCAAGATCGGTCAGGGGACACCGGGGAGCTGTTTTTT.

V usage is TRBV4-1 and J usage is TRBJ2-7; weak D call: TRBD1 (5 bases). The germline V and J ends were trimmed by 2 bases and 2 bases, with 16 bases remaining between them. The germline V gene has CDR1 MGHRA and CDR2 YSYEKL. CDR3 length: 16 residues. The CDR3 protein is CASSQLAGNLPYEQYF. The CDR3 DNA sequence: TGCGCCAGCAGCCAACTTGCAGGGAACCTACCCTACGAGCAGTACTTC.